Presented here are 11 T cell receptor beta chains from one specimen sequenced in a study of blood T cell repertoires in COVID-19. The assay was immunoSEQ multiplex PCR, and TCRdb's table has in-frame clones only and misses some. The table has roughly 140,000 clones, approximately 81% seen once; the top ten hold more than 6.5%. The sequenced material came from peripheral blood. The origin of the receptors is a woman aged 55-75 years with COVID-19, enrolled during active disease.

The chain is built from TRBV30 and TRBJ2-1; D gene uncertain. V shed 2 bases and J shed 10 bases, with 12 bases lying between them. This CDR3 region has 12 residues. CDR1 GTSNPN and CDR2 SVGIG come from the germline V gene (reference sequence). The CDR3 nucleotides read TGTGCCTGGAGTCGCAAGGTGGAGGAGCAGTTCTTC. Protein product: CAWSRKVEEQFF.

Worth noting for this clone: Other DNA variants within this sample encode the same CDR3. The rearrangement joins TRBV6-5 to TRBJ1-2, with TRBD1 matching over 9 bases. Germline V CDR1 and CDR2: MNHEY, SVGAGI. The CDR3 extends over 13 amino acids. The V gene end was trimmed by 5 bases and the J gene end by 6 bases; junction bases not matched to a gene: 4. The CDR3 loop is CASSRDRVDGYTF. As DNA, the CDR3 is TGTGCCAGCAGTAGGGACAGGGTAGATGGCTACACCTTC.

The chain carries TRBV2 and TRBJ1-6; D gene uncertain. Trimming took 4 bases from V and 0 from J, leaving 10 bases between them. Germline V gene sequence: CDR1 SNHLY, CDR2 FYNNEI. This CDR3 region has 16 residues. The CDR3 here is CASSVGGSSYNSPLHF. CDR3 sequence (DNA): TGTGCCAGCAGTGTAGGCGGCAGCTCCTATAATTCACCCCTCCACTTT.

The chain has TRBV5-8 and TRBJ1-5; no definite D call. The CDR3 contains 15 residues. CDR1 is SGHTS and CDR2 is YDEGEE in the germline V gene. V dropped 4 bases and J dropped 0 bases, with 11 bases sitting between them. The DNA of the CDR3 is TGTGCCAGCAGCAAGGAGACGGCTAGCAATCAGCCCCAGCATTTT. Amino acid sequence: CASSKETASNQPQHF.

The CDR3 sequence is CASSVGTSRNNEQFF. The CDR3 bases are TGTGCCAGCAGCGTAGGGACATCCCGGAACAATGAGCAGTTCTTC. The V call is TRBV9, the J call TRBJ2-1, with D tentatively TRBD1 (5 bases). The CDR3 has 15 residues. V lost 0 bases and J lost 5, with 12 bases in between. The germline gives CDR1 SGDLS, CDR2 YYNGEE.

The chain recombines TRBV5-1 with TRBJ2-7; no firm D call. The CDR3 is made up of 14 amino acids. In germline, CDR1 is SGHRS, CDR2 YFSETQ. The V end lost 0 bases, the J end lost 5 bases, and 12 bases lay between the germline ends. The CDR3 protein is CASSLGEFSDEQYF. The DNA for the CDR3 is TGCGCCAGCAGCTTGGGCGAATTTTCCGACGAGCAGTACTTC.

The chain is built from TRBV6-5 and TRBJ2-5; TRBD1 aligns across 9 bases. The CDR3 length is 14 residues. Trimming cost V 8 bases and J 2 bases; bases outside gene matches: 6. From germline, CDR1 is MNHEY and CDR2 SVGAGI. The CDR3: CASGPDRGQETQYF. In DNA form, the CDR3 reads TGTGCCAGCGGCCCTGACAGGGGGCAAGAGACCCAGTACTTC.

This sequence joins TRBV5-4 and TRBJ2-3, with TRBD2 as a possible D gene (6 bases). This CDR3 has 16 residues. The V end was cut by 3 bases, the J end by 1 base, with 15 bases between. The germline V gene encodes CDR1 SGHNT and CDR2 YYREEE (reference sequence). The CDR3 region is CASSSLGTYGTDTQYF. CDR3 coding DNA: TGTGCCAGCAGCTCGCTCGGGACTTACGGCACAGATACGCAGTATTTT. Complete variable domain (other parts from reference TRBV5-4 and TRBJ2-3): ETGVTQSPTHLIKTRGQQVTLRCSSQSGHNTVSWYQQALGQGPQFIFQYYREEENGRGNFPPRFSGLQFPNYSSELNVNALELDDSALYLCASSSLGTYGTDTQYFGPGTRLTVL.

The J gene is TRBJ2-7, the V gene TRBV18, with D possibly matching TRBD2 (5 bases). The V end lost 4 bases, the J end lost 6 bases, and 16 bases lay between the germline ends. The germline V gene has CDR1 KGHSH and CDR2 LQKENI. The CDR3 totals 14 residues. The CDR3 sequence: CASSLEEARSEQYV. The CDR3 nucleotides read TGTGCCAGCTCACTTGAGGAGGCTCGCTCCGAGCAGTACGTC.

J is TRBJ2-1 and V is TRBV7-3; D might be TRBD2 (5 bases). Germline loops: CDR1 SGHTA, CDR2 FQGTGA. The ends were cut back, 5 bases at V and 2 bases at J, with 13 bases in the middle. The CDR3 contains 15 residues. DNA of the CDR3: TGTGCCAGCAGCCCACCGGACGGGGCCTACAATGAGCAGTTCTTC. This translates into CASSPPDGAYNEQFF.

The chain combines TRBV11-2 with TRBJ2-1, with 7 bases fitting TRBD2. CDR3 length: 16 residues. Germline CDR1 is SGHAT and CDR2 is FQNNGV. The V and J ends lost 1 base and 3 bases, in that order; junction bases with no gene match: 6. CDR3 sequence (DNA): TGTGCCAGCAGCTTAGTGCCCGGGGGGATCTACAATGAGCAGTTCTTC. As protein: CASSLVPGGIYNEQFF.